In its sample, the clone carrying this T cell receptor beta chain was seen many times. This sample is part of a study of T cells in Graves' hyperthyroidism and ophthalmopathy. RNA transcripts provided the source from which TCR beta CDR3 regions were amplified. Using the HTBI primer set, a first-round RT-PCR was run on the TCR CDR3. One entry per CDR3 protein, called by TCRdb with MiXCR from the multiplex PCR reads. Of roughly 400,000 distinct CDR3 sequences in the sample, 11% to 15% are singletons; the top ten hold 25% to 30%. Trimming took 5 bases from V and 1 from J, leaving 14 bases between them. The CDR3 is 15 residues long. CDR1 and CDR2 (germline): LNHDA, SQIVND (reference sequence).

This chain uses TRBV19 with TRBJ1-1; D might be TRBD1 (5 bases). The sample was blood. This sequence was found in a man aged 50 or older with Graves' ophthalmopathy. CDR3 in amino acids: CASSLRGLKNTEAFF. In nucleotides, the CDR3 is TGTGCCAGTAGTTTAAGGGGTCTGAAGAACACTGAAGCTTTCTTT.